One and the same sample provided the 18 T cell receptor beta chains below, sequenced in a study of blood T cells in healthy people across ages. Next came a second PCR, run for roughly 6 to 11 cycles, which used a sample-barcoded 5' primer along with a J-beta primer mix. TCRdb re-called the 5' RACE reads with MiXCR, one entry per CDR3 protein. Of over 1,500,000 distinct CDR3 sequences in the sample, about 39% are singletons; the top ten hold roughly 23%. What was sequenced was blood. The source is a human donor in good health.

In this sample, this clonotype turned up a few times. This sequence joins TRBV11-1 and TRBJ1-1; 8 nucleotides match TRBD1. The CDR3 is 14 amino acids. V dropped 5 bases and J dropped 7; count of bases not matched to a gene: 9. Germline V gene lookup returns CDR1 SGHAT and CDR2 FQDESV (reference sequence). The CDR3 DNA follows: TGTGCCAGCAGCCCGGACAGGGAGGAGGGTGAAGCTTTCTTT. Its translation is CASSPDREEGEAFF.

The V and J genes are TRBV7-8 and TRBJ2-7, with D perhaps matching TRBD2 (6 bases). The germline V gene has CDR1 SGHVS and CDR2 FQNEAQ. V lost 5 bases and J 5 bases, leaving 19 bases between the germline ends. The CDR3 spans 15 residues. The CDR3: CASSALEEGLNEQYF. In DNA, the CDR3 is TGTGCCAGCAGCGCCTTGGAGGAGGGGCTGAACGAGCAGTACTTC.

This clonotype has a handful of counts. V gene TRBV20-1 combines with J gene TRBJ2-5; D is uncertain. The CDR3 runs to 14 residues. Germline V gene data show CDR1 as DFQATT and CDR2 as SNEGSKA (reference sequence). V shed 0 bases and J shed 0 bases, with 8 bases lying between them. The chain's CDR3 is CSARDQSYQETQYF. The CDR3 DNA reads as TGCAGTGCTAGAGATCAGAGCTACCAAGAGACCCAGTACTTC.

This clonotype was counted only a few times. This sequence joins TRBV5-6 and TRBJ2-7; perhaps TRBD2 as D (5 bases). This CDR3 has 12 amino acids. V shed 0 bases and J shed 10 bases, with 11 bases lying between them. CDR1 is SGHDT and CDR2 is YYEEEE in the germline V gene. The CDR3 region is CASSLDLGAQYF. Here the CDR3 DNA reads TGTGCCAGCAGCTTGGACCTGGGAGCCCAGTACTTC. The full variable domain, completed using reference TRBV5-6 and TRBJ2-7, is DAGVTQSPTHLIKTRGQQVTLRCSPKSGHDTVSWYQQALGQGPQFIFQYYEEEERQRGNFPDRFSGHQFPNYSSELNVNALLLGDSALYLCASSLDLGAQYFGPGTRLTVT.

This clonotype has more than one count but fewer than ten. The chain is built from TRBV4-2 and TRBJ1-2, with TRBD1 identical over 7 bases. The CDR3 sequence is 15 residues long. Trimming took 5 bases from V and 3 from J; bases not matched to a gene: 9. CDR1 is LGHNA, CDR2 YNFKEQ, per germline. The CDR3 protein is CASSFTRQGDYGYTF. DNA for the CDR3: TGTGCCAGCAGCTTCACACGGCAGGGGGACTATGGCTACACCTTC.

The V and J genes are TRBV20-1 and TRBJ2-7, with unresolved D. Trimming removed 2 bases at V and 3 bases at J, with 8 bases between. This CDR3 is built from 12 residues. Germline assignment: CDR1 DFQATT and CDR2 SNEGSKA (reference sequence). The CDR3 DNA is TGCAGTGCTAGATTTAGGAGCTACGAGCAGTACTTC. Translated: CSARFRSYEQYF.

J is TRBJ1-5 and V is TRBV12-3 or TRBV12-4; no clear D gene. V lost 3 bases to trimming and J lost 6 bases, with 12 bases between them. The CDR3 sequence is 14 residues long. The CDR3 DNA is TGTGCCAGCAGTTTTGAAGGCGTTGCTCAGCCCCAGCATTTT. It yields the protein CASSFEGVAQPQHF.

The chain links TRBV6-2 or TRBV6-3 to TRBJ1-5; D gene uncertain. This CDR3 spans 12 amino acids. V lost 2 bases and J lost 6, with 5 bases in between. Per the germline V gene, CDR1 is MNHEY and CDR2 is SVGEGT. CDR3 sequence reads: CASSYTFQPQHF. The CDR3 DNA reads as TGTGCCAGCAGTTACACTTTTCAGCCCCAGCATTTT.

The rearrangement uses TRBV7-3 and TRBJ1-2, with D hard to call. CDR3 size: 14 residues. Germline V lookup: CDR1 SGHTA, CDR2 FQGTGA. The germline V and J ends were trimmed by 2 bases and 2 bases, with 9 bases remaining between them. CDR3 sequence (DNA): TGTGCCAGCAGCTTAGAACCGGGGAACTATGGCTACACCTTC. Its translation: CASSLEPGNYGYTF.

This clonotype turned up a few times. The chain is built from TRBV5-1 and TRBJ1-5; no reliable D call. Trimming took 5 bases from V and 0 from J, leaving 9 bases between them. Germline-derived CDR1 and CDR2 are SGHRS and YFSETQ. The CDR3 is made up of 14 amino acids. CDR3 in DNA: TGCGCCAGCAGGCCAGGCGATAGCAATCAGCCCCAGCATTTT. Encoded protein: CASRPGDSNQPQHF.

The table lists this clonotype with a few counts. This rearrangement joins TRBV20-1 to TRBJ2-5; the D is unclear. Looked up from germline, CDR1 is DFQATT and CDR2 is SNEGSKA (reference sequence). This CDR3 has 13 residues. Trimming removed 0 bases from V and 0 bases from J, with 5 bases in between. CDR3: CSARDPNQETQYF. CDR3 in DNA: TGCAGTGCTAGAGACCCAAACCAAGAGACCCAGTACTTC.

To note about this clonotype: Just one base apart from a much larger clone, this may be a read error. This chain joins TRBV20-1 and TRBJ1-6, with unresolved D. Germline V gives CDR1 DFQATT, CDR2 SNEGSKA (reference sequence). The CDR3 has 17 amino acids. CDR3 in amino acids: CSASDRTGSSYNSHLHF. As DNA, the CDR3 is TGCAGTGCTAGCGACCGGACGGGGAGCTCCTATAATTCACACCTCCACTTT.

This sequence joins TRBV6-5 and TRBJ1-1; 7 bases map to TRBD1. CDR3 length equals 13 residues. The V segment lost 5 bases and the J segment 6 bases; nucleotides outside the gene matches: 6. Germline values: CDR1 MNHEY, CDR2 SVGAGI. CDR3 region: CASSPRQGPEAFF. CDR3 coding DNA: TGTGCCAGCAGTCCCCGACAGGGCCCTGAAGCTTTCTTT.

In DNA form, the CDR3 reads TGTGCCAGCAAGGGCAGGACAGTCATTCAGTACTTC. This codes for CASKGRTVIQYF. The chain carries TRBV12-3 or TRBV12-4 and TRBJ2-4; tentatively, D is TRBD1 (6 bases). V was shortened by 7 bases and J by 9 bases, with 13 bases between the two germline ends. The CDR3 is 12 residues long.

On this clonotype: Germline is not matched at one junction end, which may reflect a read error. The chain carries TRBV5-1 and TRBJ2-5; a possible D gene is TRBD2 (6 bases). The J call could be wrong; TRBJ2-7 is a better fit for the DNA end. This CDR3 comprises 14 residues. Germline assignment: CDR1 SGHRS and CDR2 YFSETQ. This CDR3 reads CAGSPAGITYEQYF. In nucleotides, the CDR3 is TGCGCCGGCAGCCCGGCGGGGATAACCTACGAGCAGTACTTC.

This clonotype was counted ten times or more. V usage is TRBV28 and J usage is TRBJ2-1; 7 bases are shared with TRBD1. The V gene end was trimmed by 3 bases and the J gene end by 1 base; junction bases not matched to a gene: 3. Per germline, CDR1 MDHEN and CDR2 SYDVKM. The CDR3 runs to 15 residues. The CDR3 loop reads CASSLRDSSYNEQFF. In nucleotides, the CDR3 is TGTGCCAGCAGTTTGAGGGACAGTTCCTACAATGAGCAGTTCTTC.

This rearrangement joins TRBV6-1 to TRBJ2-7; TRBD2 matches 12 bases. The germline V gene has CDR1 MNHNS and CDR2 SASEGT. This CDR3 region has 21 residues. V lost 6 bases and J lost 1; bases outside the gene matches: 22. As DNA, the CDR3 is TGTGCCAGCAGCCGAGACCCGAGGAGTAGACTAGCGGGGGCCCTATCCTACGAGCAGTACTTC. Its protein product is CASSRDPRSRLAGALSYEQYF.

CDR3 nucleotide sequence: TGTGCCAGCAGCCACTTACCGGGGGACTCTAACTATGGCTACACCTTC. It specifies CASSHLPGDSNYGYTF. The V call is TRBV7-8, the J call TRBJ1-2; tentatively, D is TRBD1 (5 bases). The germline V and J ends were trimmed by 5 bases and 0 bases, with 16 bases remaining between them. Looked up from germline, CDR1 is SGHVS and CDR2 is FQNEAQ. The CDR3 extends over 16 amino acids.